These T cell receptor beta chains were read from a single sample in a study of radiation and T cells in renal cell carcinoma. The assay was immunoSEQ multiplex PCR, and TCRdb's table has in-frame clones only and misses some. Found here are 60,000 or so clones, 60% to 85% of them singletons; the top ten hold 6% to 7%. Sequencing was performed on blood, taken from a patient whose treatment included radiotherapy and nephrectomy. Receptors originate from a man aged 55 to 70 with renal cell carcinoma. The CDR3 runs from the conserved cysteine through the conserved F or W. The D gene is left open where the match is weak. For some rows the clone size is stated as once, few or many, or as a class when expanded; others skip it.

v_call: TRBV5-1
clone_size: .
j_call: TRBJ2-1
d_call: TRBD2
cdr3_nt: TGCGCCAGCAGGGGGACTAGCTCCTACAATGAGCAGTTCTTC
cdr3_aa: CASRGTSSYNEQFF

v_call: TRBV11-2
clone_size: .
j_call: TRBJ1-1
d_call: .
cdr3_nt: TGTGCCAGCAGCCAGGGACTATGGGCAAACACTGAAGCTTTCTTT
cdr3_aa: CASSQGLWANTEAFF

v_call: TRBV19
clone_size: .
j_call: TRBJ2-2
d_call: .
cdr3_nt: TGTGCCAGTAGCGGGACAACCACCGGGGAGCTGTTTTTT
cdr3_aa: CASSGTTTGELFF

v_call: TRBV12-5
clone_size: .
j_call: TRBJ2-1
d_call: .
cdr3_nt: TGTGCTAGTGGTTTGTACGTAGGGATCGCACCCATCGATGAGCAGTTCTTC
cdr3_aa: CASGLYVGIAPIDEQFF

v_call: TRBV10-2
clone_size: .
j_call: TRBJ2-2
d_call: TRBD2
cdr3_nt: TGCGCCAGCGAGGGACTAGCGGCGGGAGGGGACACCGGGGAGCTGTTTTTT
cdr3_aa: CASEGLAAGGDTGELFF

v_call: TRBV30
clone_size: .
j_call: TRBJ2-3
d_call: TRBD2
cdr3_nt: TGTGCCTGGGGCCCTGTACTGCGGGAGGGATTTAGCACAGATACGCAATATTTT
cdr3_aa: CAWGPVLREGFSTDTQYF

v_call: TRBV5-1
clone_size: once
j_call: TRBJ2-5
d_call: .
cdr3_nt: TGCGCCAGCAGCGAGTTACAAGAGACCCAGTACTTC
cdr3_aa: CASSELQETQYF

v_call: TRBV6-5
clone_size: .
j_call: TRBJ2-5
d_call: .
cdr3_nt: TGTGCCAGCAGCTTGACAGGATTCCAAGAGACCCAGTACTTC
cdr3_aa: CASSLTGFQETQYF

v_call: TRBV19
clone_size: .
j_call: TRBJ2-3
d_call: .
cdr3_nt: TGTGCCAGTAGCTATCGTGCAGATACGCAGTATTTT
cdr3_aa: CASSYRADTQYF

v_call: TRBV5-8
clone_size: .
j_call: TRBJ2-1
d_call: .
cdr3_nt: TGTGCCAGCAGCTTGGGAGGGGGGATGGAGCAGTTCTTC
cdr3_aa: CASSLGGGMEQFF

v_call: TRBV18
clone_size: .
j_call: TRBJ1-5
d_call: .
cdr3_nt: TGTGCCAGCTCACTTACGACAGGAGGAGGCAATCAGCCCCAGCATTTT
cdr3_aa: CASSLTTGGGNQPQHF

v_call: TRBV10-3
clone_size: .
j_call: TRBJ1-5
d_call: TRBD1
cdr3_nt: TGTGCCATCAGTGACCAAGTTCGACAGGGCCATCAGCCCCAGCATTTT
cdr3_aa: CAISDQVRQGHQPQHF

v_call: TRBV29-1
clone_size: .
j_call: TRBJ2-3
d_call: TRBD1
cdr3_nt: TGCAGCTTAGTGACAGGGGAAGGCACAGATACGCAGTATTTT
cdr3_aa: CSLVTGEGTDTQYF

v_call: TRBV25-1
clone_size: few
j_call: TRBJ2-1
d_call: TRBD2
cdr3_nt: TGTGCCAGCAGCACAGCGGGAACTCCTGATGAGCAGTTCTTC
cdr3_aa: CASSTAGTPDEQFF

v_call: TRBV19
clone_size: few
j_call: TRBJ1-1
d_call: TRBD1
cdr3_nt: TGTGCCAGTAGTACGACAGGGGACACTGAAGCTTTCTTT
cdr3_aa: CASSTTGDTEAFF

v_call: TRBV19
clone_size: .
j_call: TRBJ2-7
d_call: .
cdr3_nt: TGTGCCAGTAGCCCAGACATTAGGGGCATCGGCGAGCAGTACTTC
cdr3_aa: CASSPDIRGIGEQYF

v_call: TRBV11-2
clone_size: .
j_call: TRBJ2-3
d_call: .
cdr3_nt: TGTGCCAGCAGCAACGACAGGAAAGATACGCAGTATTTT
cdr3_aa: CASSNDRKDTQYF

v_call: TRBV5-1
clone_size: .
j_call: TRBJ2-5
d_call: TRBD2
cdr3_nt: TGCGCCAGCACTTGGGGGGGGAGTCAAGAGACCCAGTACTTC
cdr3_aa: CASTWGGSQETQYF

v_call: TRBV4-3
clone_size: .
j_call: TRBJ1-5
d_call: .
cdr3_nt: TGCGCCAGCAGCCAAGACCCCATCGGGAGCCAGCCCCAGCATTTT
cdr3_aa: CASSQDPIGSQPQHF

v_call: TRBV30
clone_size: .
j_call: TRBJ2-7
d_call: .
cdr3_nt: TGTGCCTGGAGCAGGGTTTACAACGAGCAGTACTTC
cdr3_aa: CAWSRVYNEQYF

v_call: TRBV6-5
clone_size: .
j_call: TRBJ2-5
d_call: TRBD1
cdr3_nt: TGTGCCAGCAGTTCCCCCGGGACAGGGGTAGGGACCCAGTACTTC
cdr3_aa: CASSSPGTGVGTQYF

v_call: TRBV29-1
clone_size: .
j_call: TRBJ2-1
d_call: .
cdr3_nt: TGCAGCGTTGAAGACAGTGGGCTAAGCCAGTTCTTC
cdr3_aa: CSVEDSGLSQFF

v_call: TRBV7-7
clone_size: .
j_call: TRBJ2-2
d_call: .
cdr3_nt: TGTGCCAGCAGCGGAGAAGGGGTTGCCGGGGAGCTGTTTTTT
cdr3_aa: CASSGEGVAGELFF

v_call: TRBV13
clone_size: .
j_call: TRBJ1-3
d_call: .
cdr3_nt: TGTGCCAGCAGCCCGGTGGGGACACTCGGAAACACCATATATTTT
cdr3_aa: CASSPVGTLGNTIYF

v_call: TRBV11-2
clone_size: .
j_call: TRBJ2-5
d_call: .
cdr3_nt: TGTGCCAGCAGCTCAGAGGATTGGGAGACCCAGTACTTC
cdr3_aa: CASSSEDWETQYF

v_call: TRBV20-1
clone_size: .
j_call: TRBJ2-7
d_call: .
cdr3_nt: TGCAGTGCTAGAGGGGACTACGAGCAGTACTTC
cdr3_aa: CSARGDYEQYF

v_call: TRBV7-2
clone_size: .
j_call: TRBJ1-1
d_call: .
cdr3_nt: TGTGCCAGCAGGGCAGGGTTGAACACTGAAGCTTTCTTT
cdr3_aa: CASRAGLNTEAFF

v_call: TRBV19
clone_size: .
j_call: TRBJ2-1
d_call: TRBD2
cdr3_nt: TGTGCCAGTAGTTTTACTAGCGGGTTGTATGGTGAGCAGTTCTTC
cdr3_aa: CASSFTSGLYGEQFF

v_call: TRBV6-1
clone_size: once
j_call: TRBJ1-4
d_call: .
cdr3_nt: TGTGCCAGCAGCGAGTCCCGGGACGTTGAAAAACTGTTTTTT
cdr3_aa: CASSESRDVEKLFF

v_call: TRBV13
clone_size: .
j_call: TRBJ2-3
d_call: .
cdr3_nt: TGTGCCAGCAGCTTGGCGGTGGGCCGCACAGATACGCAGTATTTT
cdr3_aa: CASSLAVGRTDTQYF

v_call: TRBV2
clone_size: few
j_call: TRBJ1-2
d_call: TRBD1
cdr3_nt: TGTGCCAGCGCAGGGGGCTTGTCGTATGGCTACACCTTC
cdr3_aa: CASAGGLSYGYTF

v_call: TRBV6-5
clone_size: .
j_call: TRBJ2-3
d_call: TRBD1
cdr3_nt: TGTGCCAGCAGTACCCGGACAGGAGGAACAGATACGCAGTATTTT
cdr3_aa: CASSTRTGGTDTQYF

v_call: TRBV15
clone_size: .
j_call: TRBJ2-5
d_call: TRBD2
cdr3_nt: TGTGCCACCACCACCCGGGGGGTTGAGACCCAGTACTTC
cdr3_aa: CATTTRGVETQYF